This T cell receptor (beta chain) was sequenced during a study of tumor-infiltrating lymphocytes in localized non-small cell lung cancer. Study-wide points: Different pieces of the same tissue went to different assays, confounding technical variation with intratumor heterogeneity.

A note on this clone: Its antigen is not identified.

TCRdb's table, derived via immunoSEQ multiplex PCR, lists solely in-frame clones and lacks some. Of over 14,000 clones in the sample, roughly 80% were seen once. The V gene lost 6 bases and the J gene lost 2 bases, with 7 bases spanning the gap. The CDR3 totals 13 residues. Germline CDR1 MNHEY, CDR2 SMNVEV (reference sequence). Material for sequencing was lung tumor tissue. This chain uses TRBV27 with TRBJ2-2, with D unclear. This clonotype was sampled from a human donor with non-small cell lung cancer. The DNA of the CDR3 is TGTGCCAGCAGGAGGAGAAACACCGGGGAGCTGTTTTTT. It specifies CASRRRNTGELFF.